Each of the 11 T cell receptor beta chains below was sequenced from the same sample in a study of T cell responses to AZD1222 COVID-19 vaccine. The repertoire was sequenced with immunoSEQ multiplex PCR; TCRdb's copy has only in-frame clones and lacks some. The data show 65,000 to 75,000 clones, roughly 84% seen once. The sample consisted of peripheral blood, taken on day 0 of AZD1222 vaccination. All receptors come from an adult in good health.

V gene TRBV7-9 combines with J gene TRBJ1-4; D not resolved. The CDR3 extends over 16 amino acids. Germline V gene lookup returns CDR1 SEHNR and CDR2 FQNEAQ (reference sequence). V was trimmed by 0 bases and J by 7 bases, leaving 15 bases between them. CDR3 nucleotides: TGTGCCAGCAGCTTAGCGAGCGCTGCAAATTTTGAAAAACTGTTTTTT. As protein: CASSLASAANFEKLFF.

The genes are TRBV6-2 or TRBV6-3 and TRBJ1-2; D is possibly TRBD1 (6 bases). V lost 4 bases to trimming and J lost 5 bases, with 11 bases between them. This CDR3 has 13 amino acids. The V gene's germline CDR1 is MNHEY and CDR2 SVGEGT. CDR3 sequence reads: CASSSEGDYGYTF. CDR3 sequence (DNA): TGTGCCAGCAGTTCTGAGGGGGATTATGGCTACACCTTC.

This chain uses TRBV28 with TRBJ1-5; D call uncertain. The CDR3 covers 14 residues. Germline V gives CDR1 MDHEN, CDR2 SYDVKM. V lost 2 bases and J 3 bases, leaving 8 bases between the germline ends. CDR3 protein: CASSLRVYNQPQHF. In DNA, the CDR3 is TGTGCCAGCAGTTTAAGGGTTTACAATCAGCCCCAGCATTTT.

The V and J genes are TRBV7-2 and TRBJ1-5; D is ambiguous. There are 15 residues in the CDR3. In germline, CDR1 is SGHTA, CDR2 FQGNSA. V was cut by 0 bases and J by 0 bases, with 6 bases left in between. CDR3 region: CASSLAGNSNQPQHF. CDR3 coding DNA: TGTGCCAGCAGCTTAGCGGGAAATAGCAATCAGCCCCAGCATTTT.

The chain links TRBV11-2 to TRBJ1-1; TRBD1 matches 7 bases. V lost 2 bases to trimming and J lost 0 bases; unmatched junction nucleotides: 12. This CDR3 comprises 18 residues. The V gene's germline CDR1 is SGHAT and CDR2 FQNNGV. DNA of the CDR3: TGTGCCAGCAGCTTATGGGGAGGGGGCTTTTCGGTGAACACTGAAGCTTTCTTT. Protein sequence: CASSLWGGGFSVNTEAFF.

The chain has TRBV6-5 and TRBJ1-2; tentatively, D is TRBD1 (6 bases). V lost 6 bases and J 7 bases, leaving 12 bases between the germline ends. This CDR3 is built from 12 residues. CDR1 is MNHEY, CDR2 SVGAGI, per germline. Here the CDR3 DNA reads TGTGCCAGCAGCCCAGGGGACCGTGGCTACACCTTC. Translated, it gives CASSPGDRGYTF.

V is TRBV2 and J is TRBJ2-7; D is perhaps TRBD2 (5 bases). The germline V gene has CDR1 SNHLY and CDR2 FYNNEI. CDR3 length: 12 amino acids. V dropped 3 bases and J dropped 7 bases, with 10 bases sitting between them. CDR3 DNA sequence: TGTGCCAGCAGTGACGGGGTCGGGGAGCAGTACTTC. Encoded protein: CASSDGVGEQYF.

This chain connects TRBV19 to TRBJ2-1, with D perhaps TRBD2 (5 bases). Germline V CDR1 and CDR2: LNHDA, SQIVND (reference sequence). This CDR3 region has 16 residues. The V end was cut by 5 bases, the J end by 2 bases, with 16 bases between. The CDR3 region is CASSYNTGKPYNEQFF. CDR3 nucleotides: TGTGCCAGTAGTTATAACACCGGGAAACCCTACAATGAGCAGTTCTTC.

This clone has a handful of counts. The V and J genes are TRBV28 and TRBJ2-7, with 8 bases that match TRBD1. CDR3 length: 10 amino acids. Germline CDR1 is MDHEN and CDR2 is SYDVKM. V gave up 7 bases and J gave up 11 bases; unmatched junction bases: 4. In DNA, the CDR3 is TGTGCCAGCACCATGGACAGGGAGTACTTC. It codes for CASTMDREYF.

V usage is TRBV6-2 or TRBV6-3 and J usage is TRBJ2-1; D is perhaps TRBD1 or TRBD2 (5 bases each). CDR3 length: 14 amino acids. Germline CDR1 and CDR2: MNHEY and SVGEGT. Trimming cost V 5 bases and J 9 bases, with 17 bases left between them. CDR3 loop: CASSPRDQGSEQFF. DNA of the CDR3: TGTGCCAGCAGTCCCCGGGACCAGGGTAGTGAGCAGTTCTTC.

V and J are TRBV4-1 and TRBJ1-1, with TRBD1 matching 10 bases. The CDR3 length is 16 residues. Germline values: CDR1 MGHRA, CDR2 YSYEKL. J was trimmed by 1 base and V by 5 bases; bases with no gene match: 7. CDR3 residues: CASSYTGTGENTEAFF. The CDR3 region has the DNA TGCGCCAGCAGCTATACCGGGACAGGGGAGAACACTGAAGCTTTCTTT.